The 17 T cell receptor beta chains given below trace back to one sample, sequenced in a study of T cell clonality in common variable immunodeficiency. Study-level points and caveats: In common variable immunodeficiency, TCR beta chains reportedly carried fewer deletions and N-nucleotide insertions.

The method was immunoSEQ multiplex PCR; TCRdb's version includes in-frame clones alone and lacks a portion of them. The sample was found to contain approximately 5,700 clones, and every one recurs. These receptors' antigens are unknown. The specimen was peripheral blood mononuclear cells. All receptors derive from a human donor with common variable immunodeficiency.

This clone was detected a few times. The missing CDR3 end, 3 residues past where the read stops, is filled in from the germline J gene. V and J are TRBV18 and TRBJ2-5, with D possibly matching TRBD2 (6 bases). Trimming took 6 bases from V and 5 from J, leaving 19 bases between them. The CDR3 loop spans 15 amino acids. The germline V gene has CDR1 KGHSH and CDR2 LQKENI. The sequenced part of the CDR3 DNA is TGTGCCAGCTCCCTAGGACTATCCACGGGGGAGACC. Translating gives CASSLGLSTGET. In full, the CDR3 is CASSLGLSTGETQYF.

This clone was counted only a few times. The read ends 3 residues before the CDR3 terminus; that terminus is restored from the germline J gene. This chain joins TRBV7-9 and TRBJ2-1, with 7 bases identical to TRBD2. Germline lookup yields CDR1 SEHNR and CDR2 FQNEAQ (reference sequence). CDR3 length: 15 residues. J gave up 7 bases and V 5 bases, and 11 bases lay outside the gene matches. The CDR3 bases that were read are TGTGCCAGCAGCGCCCGGACTAGTCTCAAGAATGAG. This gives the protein CASSARTSLKNE. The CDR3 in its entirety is CASSARTSLKNEQFF.

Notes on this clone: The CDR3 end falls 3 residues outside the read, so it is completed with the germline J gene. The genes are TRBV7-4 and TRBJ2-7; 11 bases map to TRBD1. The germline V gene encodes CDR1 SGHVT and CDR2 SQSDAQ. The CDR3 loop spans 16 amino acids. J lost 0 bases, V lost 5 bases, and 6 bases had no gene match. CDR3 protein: CASSPGQGADSYEQYF. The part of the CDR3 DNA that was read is TGTGCCAGCAGCCCTGGACAGGGGGCTGACTCCTACGAG.

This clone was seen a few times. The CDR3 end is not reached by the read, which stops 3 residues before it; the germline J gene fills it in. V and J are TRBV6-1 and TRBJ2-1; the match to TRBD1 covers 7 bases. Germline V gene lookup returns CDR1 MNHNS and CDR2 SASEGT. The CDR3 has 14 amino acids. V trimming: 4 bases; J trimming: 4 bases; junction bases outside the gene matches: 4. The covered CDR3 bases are TGTGCCAGCAGTGGACGGACAGGTTACAATGAG. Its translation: CASSGRTGYNE. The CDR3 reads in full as CASSGRTGYNEQFF.

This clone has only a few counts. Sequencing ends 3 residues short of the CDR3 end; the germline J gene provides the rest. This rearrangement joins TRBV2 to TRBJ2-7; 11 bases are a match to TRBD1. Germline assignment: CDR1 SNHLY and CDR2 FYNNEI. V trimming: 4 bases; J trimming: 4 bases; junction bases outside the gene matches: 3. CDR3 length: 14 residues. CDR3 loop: CASSVGQGAYEQYF. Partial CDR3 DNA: TGTGCCAGCAGTGTTGGACAGGGGGCTTACGAG. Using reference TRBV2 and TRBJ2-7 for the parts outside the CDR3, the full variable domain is EPEVTQTPSHQVTQMGQEVILRCVPISNHLYFYWYRQILGQKVEFLVSFYNNEISEKSEIFDDQFSVERPDGSNFTLKIRSTKLEDSAMYFCASSVGQGAYEQYFGPGTRLTVT.

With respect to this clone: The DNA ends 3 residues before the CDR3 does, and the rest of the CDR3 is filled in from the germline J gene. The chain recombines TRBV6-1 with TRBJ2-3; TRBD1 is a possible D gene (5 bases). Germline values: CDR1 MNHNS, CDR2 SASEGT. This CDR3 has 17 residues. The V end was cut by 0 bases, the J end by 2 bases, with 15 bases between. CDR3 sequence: CASSEAPIGAFTDTQYF. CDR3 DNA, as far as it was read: TGTGCCAGCAGTGAAGCCCCCATTGGGGCATTCACAGATACG.

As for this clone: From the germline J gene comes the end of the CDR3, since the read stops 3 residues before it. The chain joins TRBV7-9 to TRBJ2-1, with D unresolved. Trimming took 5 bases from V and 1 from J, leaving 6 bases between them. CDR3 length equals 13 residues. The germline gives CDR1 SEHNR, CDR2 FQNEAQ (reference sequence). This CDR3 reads CASSPRSYNEQFF. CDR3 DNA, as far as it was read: TGTGCCAGCAGCCCTAGGTCCTACAATGAG.

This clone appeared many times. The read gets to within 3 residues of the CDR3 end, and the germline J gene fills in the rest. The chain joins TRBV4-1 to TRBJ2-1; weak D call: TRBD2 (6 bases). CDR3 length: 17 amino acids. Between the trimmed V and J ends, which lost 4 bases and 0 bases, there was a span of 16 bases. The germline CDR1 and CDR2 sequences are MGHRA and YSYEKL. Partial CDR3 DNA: TGCGCCAGCAGCCTTAGGTGGGGGGTGGCCTCCTACAATGAG. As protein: CASSLRWGVASYNE. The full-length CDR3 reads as CASSLRWGVASYNEQFF.

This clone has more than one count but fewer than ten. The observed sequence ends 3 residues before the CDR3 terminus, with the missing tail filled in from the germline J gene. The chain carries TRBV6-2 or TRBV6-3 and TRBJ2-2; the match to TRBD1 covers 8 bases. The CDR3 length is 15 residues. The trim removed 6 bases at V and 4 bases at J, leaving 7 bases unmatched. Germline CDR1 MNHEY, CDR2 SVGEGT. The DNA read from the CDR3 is TGTGCCAGCAGCGTCAGGGGGCAGGGCACCGGGGAG. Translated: CASSVRGQGTGE. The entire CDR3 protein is CASSVRGQGTGELFF.

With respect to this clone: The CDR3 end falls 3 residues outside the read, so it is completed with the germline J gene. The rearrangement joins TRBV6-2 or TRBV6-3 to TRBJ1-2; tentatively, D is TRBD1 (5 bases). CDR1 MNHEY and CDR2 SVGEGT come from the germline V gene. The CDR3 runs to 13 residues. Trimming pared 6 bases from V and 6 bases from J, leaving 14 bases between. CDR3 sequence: CASSQDSADGYTF. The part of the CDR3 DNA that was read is TGTGCCAGCAGCCAAGACAGTGCGGATGGC.

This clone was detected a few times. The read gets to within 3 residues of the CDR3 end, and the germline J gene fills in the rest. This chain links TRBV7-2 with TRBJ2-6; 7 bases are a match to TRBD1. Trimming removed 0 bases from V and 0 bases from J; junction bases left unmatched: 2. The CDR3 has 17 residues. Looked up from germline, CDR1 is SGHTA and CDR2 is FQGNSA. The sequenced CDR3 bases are TGTGCCAGCAGCTTAGCAACAGGGGCCTCTGGGGCCAACGTC. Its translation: CASSLATGASGANV. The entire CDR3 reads CASSLATGASGANVLTF.

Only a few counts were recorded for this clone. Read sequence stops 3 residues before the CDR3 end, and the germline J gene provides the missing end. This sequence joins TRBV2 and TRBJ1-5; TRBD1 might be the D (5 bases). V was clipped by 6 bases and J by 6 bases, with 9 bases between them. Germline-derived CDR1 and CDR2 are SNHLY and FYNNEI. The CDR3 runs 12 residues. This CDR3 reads CASSLTVQPQHF. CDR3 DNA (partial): TGTGCCAGCAGCTTGACAGTTCAGCCC.

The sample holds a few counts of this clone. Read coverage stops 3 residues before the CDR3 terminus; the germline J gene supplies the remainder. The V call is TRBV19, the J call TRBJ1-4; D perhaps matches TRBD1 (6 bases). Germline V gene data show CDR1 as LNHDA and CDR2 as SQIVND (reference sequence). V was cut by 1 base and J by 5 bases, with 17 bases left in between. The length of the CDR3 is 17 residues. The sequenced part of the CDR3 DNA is TGTGCCAGTAGTATAGCCCGGGTAATTCAGGGGAATGAAAAA. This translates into CASSIARVIQGNEK. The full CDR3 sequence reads CASSIARVIQGNEKLFF.

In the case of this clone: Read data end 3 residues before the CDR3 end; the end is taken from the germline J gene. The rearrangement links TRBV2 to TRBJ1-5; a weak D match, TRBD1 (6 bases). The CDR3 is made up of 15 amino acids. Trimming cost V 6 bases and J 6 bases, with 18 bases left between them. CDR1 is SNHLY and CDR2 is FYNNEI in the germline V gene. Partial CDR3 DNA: TGTGCCAGCAGCATCGAACAGGGTTTAGGTCAGCCC. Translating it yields CASSIEQGLGQP. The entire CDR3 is CASSIEQGLGQPQHF.

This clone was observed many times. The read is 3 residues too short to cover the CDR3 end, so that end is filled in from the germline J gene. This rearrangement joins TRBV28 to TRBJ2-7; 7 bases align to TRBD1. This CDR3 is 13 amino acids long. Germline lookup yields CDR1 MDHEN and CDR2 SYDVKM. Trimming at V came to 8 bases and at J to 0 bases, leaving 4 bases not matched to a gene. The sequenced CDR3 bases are TGTGCCAGCGCGGACAGGACCTCCTACGAG. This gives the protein CASADRTSYE. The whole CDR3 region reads CASADRTSYEQYF.

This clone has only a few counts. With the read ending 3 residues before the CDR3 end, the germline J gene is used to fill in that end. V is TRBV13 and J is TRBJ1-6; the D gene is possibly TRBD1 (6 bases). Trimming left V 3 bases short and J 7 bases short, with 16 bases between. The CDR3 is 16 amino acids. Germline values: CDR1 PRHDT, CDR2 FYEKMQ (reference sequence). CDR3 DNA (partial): TGTGCCAGCAGCTTCACAGGGAAGAGTAAAAATTCACCC. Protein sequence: CASSFTGKSKNSP. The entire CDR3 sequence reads CASSFTGKSKNSPLHF.

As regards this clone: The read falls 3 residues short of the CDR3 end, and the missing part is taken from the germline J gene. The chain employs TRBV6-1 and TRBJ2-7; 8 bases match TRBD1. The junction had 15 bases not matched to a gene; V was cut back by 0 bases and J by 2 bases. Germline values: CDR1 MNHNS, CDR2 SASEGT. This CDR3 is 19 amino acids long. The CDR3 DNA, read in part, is TGTGCCAGCAGTGAAGCTCCCTTGAACAGGGGGAAGAGCCCCTACGAG. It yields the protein CASSEAPLNRGKSPYE. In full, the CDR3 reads CASSEAPLNRGKSPYEQYF.